This entry describes one TCR beta chain. Original processing methods: Quantification of nucleated cells was approximated via reference gene primer amplification. Data came from immunoSEQ multiplex PCR; TCRdb stores just in-frame clones and leaves some out. V and J calls and clone size follow that table, whereas D and trimming were derived from the DNA. This table holds about 270,000 clones, 89% found once. This CDR3 region has 15 residues. V gave up 0 bases and J gave up 4 bases, with 13 bases separating them. From germline, CDR1 is SGHTS and CDR2 YDEGEE. The data are from a study of blood T cell repertoires in COVID-19. About the research overall: The cDNA or gDNA used as material had been derived from T cells, B-cell-depleted T cells, or PBMCs.

This chain links TRBV5-8 with TRBJ1-1; D is perhaps TRBD1 (5 bases). The TCR sequence derives from a man aged 45-65 years with acute or convalescent COVID-19. Sequencing input: peripheral blood. The CDR3 sequence: CASSLAQGDSTEAFF. The CDR3 DNA reads TGTGCCAGCAGCTTGGCCCAAGGGGATAGCACTGAAGCTTTCTTT.